This T cell receptor beta chain was identified in a study of spatial heterogeneity in lung cancer. General study points: Among blood samples, ubiquitous expanded tumor TCRs appeared more at resection than at follow-up.

This clonotype was observed many times. Its target is unknown. The germline gives CDR1 MNHEY, CDR2 SMNVEV (reference sequence). Germline trimming cut 5 bases from V and 6 bases from J; bases unmatched to any gene: 8. The CDR3 has 15 amino acids. The time point here: sample taken at primary tumor resection. Whole RNA from tumor, nontumor lung or frozen PBMC was sequenced unsorted. In TCRdb, the 5' RACE reads were re-called with MiXCR into one record per CDR3 protein. This repertoire shows around 92,000 distinct CDR3 sequences, approximately 12% found once; its top ten account for about 41%. This chain joins TRBV27 and TRBJ2-1; TRBD1 matches 9 bases. Sample: PBMCs, taken at surgery. The clonotype comes from a male donor with early-stage non-small cell lung cancer. The CDR3 nucleotides read TGTGCCAGCAGTCCAAGGGACAGGGTAGCCAATGAGCAGTTCTTC. Its protein is CASSPRDRVANEQFF.